This entry lists 9 T cell receptor beta chains sequenced from one sample in a study of T cells in Graves' hyperthyroidism and ophthalmopathy. RNA transcripts were the template for amplifying TCR beta CDR3 regions. An initial round of RT-PCR targeting the TCR CDR3 relied on the HTBI primer set. TCRdb recomputed calls from the multiplex PCR reads with MiXCR, one row per CDR3 protein. The data contain approximately 700,000 distinct CDR3 sequences, just under 45% of them singletons. Source material: peripheral blood or thyroid tissue (not recorded which). Receptors originate from an adult man with Graves' disease, either hyperthyroidism or ophthalmopathy (not recorded which).

The rearrangement joins TRBV20-1 to TRBJ2-5; D possibly corresponds to TRBD1 (5 bases). CDR1 and CDR2 (germline): DFQATT, SNEGSKA (reference sequence). Trimming took off 6 bases at V and 11 bases at J, with 16 bases between the two ends. The CDR3 extends over 11 amino acids. CDR3 DNA: TGCAGTGCCCACGTCGCAGGGAAACAGTACTTC. This sequence encodes CSAHVAGKQYF.

This rearrangement joins TRBV14 to TRBJ2-5, with D perhaps given as TRBD1 or TRBD2 (5 bases each). The CDR3 has 17 residues. The V gene's germline CDR1 is SGHDN and CDR2 FVKESK. V was cut by 3 bases and J by 0 bases, with 17 bases left in between. The CDR3 DNA follows: TGTGCCAGCAGCCAGGTTGGGGGATCAACGTACCAAGAGACCCAGTACTTC. Translated: CASSQVGGSTYQETQYF.

On this clonotype: A clone one base away is much larger, so this may be a read error. The chain combines TRBV2 with TRBJ1-5; 7 bases line up with TRBD1. From germline, CDR1 is SNHLY and CDR2 FYNNEI. This CDR3 comprises 13 residues. The V and J ends lost 6 bases and 15 bases, in that order; junction bases with no gene match: 14. CDR3 DNA: TGTGCCAGCAGCTTAGGACAGGAAAATCAGCCGCATTTT. It encodes CASSLGQENQPHF.

Details on this clonotype: The junction differs from germline at one of its ends, possibly a read error. V and J are TRBV10-3 and TRBJ1-5; 7 positions match TRBD1. Looked up from germline, CDR1 is ENHRY and CDR2 is SYGVKD. The CDR3 has 16 amino acids. Written as DNA, the CDR3 is TGTGCCAGCAGTTACAACACAGGGGAGAGGGGGCAGCCCCAGCATTTT. Encoded protein: CASSYNTGERGQPQHF.

The chain links TRBV20-1 to TRBJ1-5, with D possibly matching TRBD1 (6 bases). The CDR3 sequence is 15 residues long. Germline V gene sequence: CDR1 DFQATT, CDR2 SNEGSKA (reference sequence). Trimming cost V 7 bases and J 4 bases, with 20 bases left between them. The CDR3 spells CSGTGYGQLNQPQHF. DNA of the CDR3: TGCAGTGGTACAGGGTACGGGCAACTTAATCAGCCCCAGCATTTT.

In the case of this clonotype: The junction does not match germline at one end; this may be a read error. The chain uses TRBV10-3 and TRBJ1-1; no definite D call. The CDR3 is 16 amino acids. Germline V CDR1 and CDR2: ENHRY, SYGVKD. Written as DNA, the CDR3 is TGTGCCAGCAGTTACTCGGTGGCATACTTGAACACTGAAGCTTTCTTT. Protein sequence: CASSYSVAYLNTEAFF.

A few counts support this clonotype. The V and J genes are TRBV7-9 and TRBJ2-2, with D maybe TRBD1 (5 bases). Per the germline V gene, CDR1 is SEHNR and CDR2 is FQNEAQ (reference sequence). Trimming stripped 5 bases from V and 4 bases from J, with 17 bases between. The CDR3 length is 16 residues. The CDR3 DNA reads as TGTGCCAGCAGCCCTACACCAAGCAGGGTCACCGGGGAGCTGTTTTTT. Its protein product is CASSPTPSRVTGELFF.

This clonotype was detected a few times. The gene calls are TRBV29-1 and TRBJ1-2, with TRBD1 identical over 8 bases. Germline assignment: CDR1 SQVTM and CDR2 ANQGSEA. V lost 6 bases, J lost 0 bases, and 3 bases stayed unmatched. The CDR3 is made up of 13 amino acids. The CDR3 protein is CSVGTGSNYGYTF. The CDR3 nucleotides read TGCAGCGTCGGGACAGGATCTAACTATGGCTACACCTTC.

With respect to this clonotype: Given a much more abundant clone one base away, this may be a read error. The chain links TRBV11-2 to TRBJ2-5, with D perhaps being TRBD1 or TRBD2 (5 bases each). Per the germline V gene, CDR1 is SGHAT and CDR2 is FQNNGV. The V end lost 1 base, the J end lost 5 bases, and 14 bases lay between the germline ends. CDR3 length: 15 residues. CDR3 sequence: CASSLGGGTRETQYF. The DNA for the CDR3 is TGTGCCAGCAGCTTAGGTGGGGGAACTAGGGAGACCCAGTACTTC.